These 22 T cell receptor beta chains came from one sample sequenced in a study of cytomegalovirus exposure and HLA in healthy donors. PCR was performed using 60 Vbeta and 13 Jbeta primers. Libraries were prepared by immunoSEQ multiplex PCR; TCRdb keeps only in-frame clonotypes and omits some of them. The table includes under 200,000 clones, about 85% detected once. The sample consisted of PBMCs. All receptors derive from a male donor in good health and CMV-seropositive.

The rearrangement joins TRBV30 to TRBJ2-1; 9 nucleotides match TRBD2. Unmatched junction bases numbered 10, after V lost 4 bases and J lost 6 bases. This CDR3 region has 15 residues. CDR1 is GTSNPN and CDR2 is SVGIG in the germline V gene (reference sequence). The CDR3 coding sequence is TGTGCCTGGACCCCCCCAGCGGGGGGCGGCAATGAGCAGTTCTTC. Protein product: CAWTPPAGGGNEQFF.

The J gene is TRBJ1-1, the V gene TRBV7-6, with a tentative D call TRBD1 (6 bases). Germline values: CDR1 SGHVS, CDR2 FNYEAQ. Trimming took off 5 bases at V and 3 bases at J, with 10 bases between the two ends. This CDR3 is 13 amino acids long. Here the CDR3 reads CASSNHRDTEAFF. The CDR3 nucleotides read TGTGCCAGCAGCAATCACAGGGACACTGAAGCTTTCTTT.

The chain links TRBV18 to TRBJ2-1, with D possibly TRBD2 on 6 matching bases. The CDR3 sequence is 15 residues long. V was clipped by 6 bases and J by 5 bases, with 17 bases between them. Germline V lookup: CDR1 KGHSH, CDR2 LQKENI. The CDR3 sequence: CASSQEGGSNNEQFF. CDR3 DNA sequence: TGTGCCAGCTCCCAAGAAGGAGGGAGTAACAATGAGCAGTTCTTC.

The chain carries TRBV7-2 and TRBJ2-1; the match to TRBD2 covers 11 bases. This CDR3 region has 16 residues. Unmatched junction bases numbered 8, after V lost 1 base and J lost 9 bases. CDR1 is SGHTA and CDR2 is FQGNSA in the germline V gene. DNA for the CDR3: TGTGCCAGCAGCTTAGATTTAGCGGGAGGGCCTGGTGAGCAGTTCTTC. Protein sequence: CASSLDLAGGPGEQFF.

This chain joins TRBV29-1 and TRBJ2-1, with 8 bases that match TRBD2. The CDR3 extends over 18 amino acids. V was clipped by 6 bases and J by 5 bases; unmatched bases: 21. The germline V gene encodes CDR1 SQVTM and CDR2 ANQGSEA. The CDR3, as DNA: TGCAGCGTGGGGGTGACAGCGGGAGCAGAGTTTCGGAACAATGAGCAGTTCTTC. It codes for CSVGVTAGAEFRNNEQFF.

CDR3 nucleotides: TGTGCCAGCTCGGACAGGGGGCGGTACTACGAGCAGTACTTC. The encoded protein is CASSDRGRYYEQYF. The chain uses TRBV6-5 and TRBJ2-7, with 11 bases matching TRBD1. CDR1 and CDR2 from the germline V gene are MNHEY and SVGAGI. The CDR3 sequence is 14 residues long. Losses at the gene ends were 8 bases for V and 3 bases for J; bases not matched to a gene: 6.

This rearrangement joins TRBV7-2 to TRBJ1-5; D uncertain. Between the trimmed V and J ends, which lost 2 bases and 9 bases, there was a span of 14 bases. This CDR3 comprises 14 residues. The germline V gene has CDR1 SGHTA and CDR2 FQGNSA. The CDR3 DNA reads as TGTGCCAGCAGCTTAATGAGGCGGCAAGCGCCCCAGCATTTT. Residues: CASSLMRRQAPQHF.

The chain links TRBV27 to TRBJ2-7; TRBD2 might be the D (5 bases). Trimming cost V 5 bases and J 0 bases, with 14 bases left between them. Germline CDR1 reads MNHEY; CDR2 reads SMNVEV (reference sequence). The CDR3 spans 15 residues. The CDR3 nucleotides read TGTGCCAGCAGTCATCGGGCTGGAGGCTCCTACGAGCAGTACTTC. Its protein product is CASSHRAGGSYEQYF.

This chain connects TRBV9 to TRBJ2-2, with a weak D call TRBD2 (5 bases). CDR1 is SGDLS and CDR2 is YYNGEE in the germline V gene. The CDR3 loop spans 15 amino acids. V lost 7 bases and J lost 2, with 15 bases in between. The CDR3 DNA follows: TGTGCCAGCTCCCAATGGCGGGTTAACACCGGGGAGCTGTTTTTT. The encoded protein is CASSQWRVNTGELFF.

The genes are TRBV6-4 and TRBJ1-1; no definite D call. The CDR3 totals 13 residues. Trimming took off 1 base at V and 2 bases at J, with 5 bases between the two ends. Germline values: CDR1 MRHNA, CDR2 SNTAGT. The CDR3 DNA reads as TGTGCCAGCAGTGACTACTTAAACACTGAAGCTTTCTTT. Protein sequence: CASSDYLNTEAFF.

Concerning this clone: Mismatch with germline at one junction end may stem from a read error. The chain has TRBV27 and TRBJ2-7; D unresolved. This CDR3 comprises 8 residues. The V gene's germline CDR1 is MNHEY and CDR2 SMNVEV (reference sequence). The CDR3 sequence: CASSLENF. CDR3 DNA: TGTGCCAGCAGTTTAGAGAACTTC.

The chain recombines TRBV6-1 with TRBJ1-2; TRBD1 matches 11 bases. This CDR3 has 14 residues. The V gene's germline CDR1 is MNHNS and CDR2 SASEGT. The junction had 4 bases not matched to a gene; V was cut back by 8 bases and J by 2 bases. In DNA, the CDR3 is TGTGCCAGCGGACAGGGGGCGGTAAACTATGGCTACACCTTC. Residues: CASGQGAVNYGYTF.

The chain links TRBV6-5 to TRBJ1-3; D is unresolved. This CDR3 contains 16 residues. Trimming shortened V by 2 bases and J by 0 bases, and 11 bases separated the two germline ends. Germline V gene lookup returns CDR1 MNHEY and CDR2 SVGAGI. The CDR3 nucleotides are TGTGCCAGCAGTTACGGCATTGGGAGCTCTGGAAACACCATATATTTT. This translates into CASSYGIGSSGNTIYF.

The CDR3 nucleotides read TGTGCCAGCAGTGTGGGACAGTCCTCTGGGGCCAACGTCCTGACTTTC. As protein: CASSVGQSSGANVLTF. The chain employs TRBV28 and TRBJ2-6; 7 positions agree with TRBD1. The CDR3 is 16 amino acids. V shed 5 bases, J shed 0 bases, and the junction held 4 bases outside the gene matches. Per the germline V gene, CDR1 is MDHEN and CDR2 is SYDVKM.

The rearrangement links TRBV6-6 to TRBJ2-1, with D tentatively TRBD2 (5 bases). The V and J ends lost 2 bases and 9 bases respectively, with 11 bases between them. Germline V gives CDR1 MNHNY, CDR2 SVGAGI (reference sequence). This CDR3 spans 13 amino acids. DNA of the CDR3: TGTGCCAGCAGTTACGTCCTAGCTGCTGAGCAGTTCTTC. Amino acid sequence: CASSYVLAAEQFF.

CDR3 nucleotides: TGTGCCAGTAGTACGAGGGCTAATGAGCAGTTCTTC. Translating it yields CASSTRANEQFF. The V gene is TRBV19, the J gene TRBJ2-1, with D possibly matching TRBD2 (5 bases). The CDR3 runs 12 residues. The germline gives CDR1 LNHDA, CDR2 SQIVND (reference sequence). Trimming pared 4 bases from V and 7 bases from J, leaving 8 bases between.

This clone has more than one count but fewer than ten. The genes are TRBV9 and TRBJ2-3; 12 bases align to TRBD2. Germline trimming cut 4 bases from V and 0 bases from J; bases unmatched to any gene: 3. From germline, CDR1 is SGDLS and CDR2 YYNGEE. This CDR3 is built from 16 residues. The CDR3 DNA sequence: TGTGCCAGCAGCCCCGGGACTAGCGGGAGCACAGATACGCAGTATTTT. Translating it yields CASSPGTSGSTDTQYF.

The chain has TRBV6-1 and TRBJ2-7, with 10 nucleotides matching TRBD2. V gave up 6 bases and J gave up 3 bases; unmatched junction bases: 8. CDR1 MNHNS and CDR2 SASEGT come from the germline V gene. CDR3 length: 15 residues. The CDR3 here is CASRGRTSGNYEQYF. CDR3 in DNA: TGTGCCAGCAGGGGTCGGACTAGCGGCAACTACGAGCAGTACTTC.

The chain carries TRBV4-2 and TRBJ2-7; weak D call: TRBD2 (6 bases). V lost 0 bases and J lost 4, with 13 bases in between. Germline-derived CDR1 and CDR2 are LGHNA and YNFKEQ. This CDR3 has 15 residues. CDR3 sequence: CASSQDEGLSYEQYF. Here the CDR3 DNA reads TGTGCCAGCAGCCAAGATGAAGGACTATCATACGAGCAGTACTTC.

This chain links TRBV14 with TRBJ2-1; D not certain. The CDR3 spans 12 residues. CDR1 SGHDN and CDR2 FVKESK come from the germline V gene. V was pared by 1 base and J by 9 bases, with 7 bases between. CDR3 coding DNA: TGTGCCAGCAGCCAAGTGCTACGTGAGCAGTTCTTC. Its translation is CASSQVLREQFF.

In its sample, this clone was seen a few times. The gene calls are TRBV12-5 and TRBJ1-4; possibly TRBD1 for D (6 bases). Per germline, CDR1 LGHNT and CDR2 FRNRAP. This CDR3 is built from 15 residues. V was cut by 6 bases and J by 3 bases, with 14 bases left in between. CDR3 region: CASGGWTEANEKLFF. As DNA, the CDR3 is TGTGCTAGTGGCGGCTGGACAGAAGCTAATGAAAAACTGTTTTTT.

The V and J genes are TRBV2 and TRBJ2-1; TRBD2 is a possible D gene (6 bases). There are 15 residues in the CDR3. CDR1 SNHLY and CDR2 FYNNEI come from the germline V gene. Trimming shortened V by 6 bases and J by 10 bases, and 22 bases separated the two germline ends. The CDR3 coding sequence is TGTGCCAGCAGGGCGGGACTCTCGGAATTTATCGAGCAGTTCTTC. Its protein is CASRAGLSEFIEQFF. Full variable domain (outside the CDR3, taken from reference TRBV2 and TRBJ2-1): EPEVTQTPSHQVTQMGQEVILRCVPISNHLYFYWYRQILGQKVEFLVSFYNNEISEKSEIFDDQFSVERPDGSNFTLKIRSTKLEDSAMYFCASRAGLSEFIEQFFGPGTRLTVL.